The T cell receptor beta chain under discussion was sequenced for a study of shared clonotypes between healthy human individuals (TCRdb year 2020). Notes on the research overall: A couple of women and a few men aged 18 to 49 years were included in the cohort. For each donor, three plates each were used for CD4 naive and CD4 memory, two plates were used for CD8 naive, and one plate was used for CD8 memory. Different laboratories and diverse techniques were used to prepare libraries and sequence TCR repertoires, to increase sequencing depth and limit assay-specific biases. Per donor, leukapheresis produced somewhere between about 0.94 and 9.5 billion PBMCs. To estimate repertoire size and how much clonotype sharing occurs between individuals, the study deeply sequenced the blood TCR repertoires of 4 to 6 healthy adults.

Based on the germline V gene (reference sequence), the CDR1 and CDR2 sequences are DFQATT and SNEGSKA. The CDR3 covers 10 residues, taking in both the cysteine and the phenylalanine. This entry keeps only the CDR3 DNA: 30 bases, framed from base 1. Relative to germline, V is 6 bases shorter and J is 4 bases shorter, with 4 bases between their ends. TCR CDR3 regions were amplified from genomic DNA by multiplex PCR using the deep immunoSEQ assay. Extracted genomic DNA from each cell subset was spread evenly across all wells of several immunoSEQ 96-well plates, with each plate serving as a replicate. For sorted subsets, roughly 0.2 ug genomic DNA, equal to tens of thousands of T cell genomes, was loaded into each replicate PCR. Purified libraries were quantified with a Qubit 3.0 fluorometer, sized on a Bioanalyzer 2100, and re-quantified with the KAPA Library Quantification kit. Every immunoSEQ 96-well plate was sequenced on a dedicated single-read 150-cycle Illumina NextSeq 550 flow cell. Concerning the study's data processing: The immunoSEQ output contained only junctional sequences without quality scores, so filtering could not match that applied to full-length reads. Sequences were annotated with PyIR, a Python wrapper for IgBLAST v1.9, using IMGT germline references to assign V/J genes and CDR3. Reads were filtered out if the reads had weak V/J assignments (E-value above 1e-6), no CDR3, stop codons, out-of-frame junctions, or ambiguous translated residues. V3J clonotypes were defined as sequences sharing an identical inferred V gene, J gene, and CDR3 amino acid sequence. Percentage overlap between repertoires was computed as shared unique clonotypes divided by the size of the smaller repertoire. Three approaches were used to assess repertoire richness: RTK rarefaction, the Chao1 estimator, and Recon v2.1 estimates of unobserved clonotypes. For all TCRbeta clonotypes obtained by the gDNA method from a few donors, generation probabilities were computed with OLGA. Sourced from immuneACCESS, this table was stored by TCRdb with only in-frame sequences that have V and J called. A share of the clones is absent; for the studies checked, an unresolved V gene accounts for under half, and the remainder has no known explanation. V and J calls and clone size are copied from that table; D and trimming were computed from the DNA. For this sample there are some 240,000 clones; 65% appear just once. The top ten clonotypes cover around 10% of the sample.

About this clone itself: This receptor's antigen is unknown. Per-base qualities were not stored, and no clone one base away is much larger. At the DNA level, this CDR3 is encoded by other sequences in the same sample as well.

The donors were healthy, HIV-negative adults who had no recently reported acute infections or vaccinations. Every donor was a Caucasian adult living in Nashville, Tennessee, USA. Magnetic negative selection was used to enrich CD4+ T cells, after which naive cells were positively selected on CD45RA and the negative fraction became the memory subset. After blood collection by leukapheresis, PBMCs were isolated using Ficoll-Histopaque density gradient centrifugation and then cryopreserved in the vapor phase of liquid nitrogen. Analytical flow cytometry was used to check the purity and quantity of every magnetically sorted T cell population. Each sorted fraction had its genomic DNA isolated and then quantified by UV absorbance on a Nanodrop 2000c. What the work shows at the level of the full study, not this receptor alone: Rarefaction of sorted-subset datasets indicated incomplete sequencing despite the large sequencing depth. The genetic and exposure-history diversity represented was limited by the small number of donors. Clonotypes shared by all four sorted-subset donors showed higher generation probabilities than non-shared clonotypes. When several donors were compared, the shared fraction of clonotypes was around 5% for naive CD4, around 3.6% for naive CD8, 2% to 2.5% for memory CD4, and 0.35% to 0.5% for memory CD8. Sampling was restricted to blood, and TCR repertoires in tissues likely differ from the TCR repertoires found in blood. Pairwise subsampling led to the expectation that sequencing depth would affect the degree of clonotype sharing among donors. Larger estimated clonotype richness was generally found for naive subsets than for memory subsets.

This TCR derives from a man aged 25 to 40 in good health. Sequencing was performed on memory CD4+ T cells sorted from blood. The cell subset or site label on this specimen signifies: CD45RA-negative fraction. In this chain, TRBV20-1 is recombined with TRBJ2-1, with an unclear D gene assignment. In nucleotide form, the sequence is TGCAGTGCCACGTACAATGAGCAGTTCTTC. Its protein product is CSATYNEQFF.